In its sample, the clone carrying this T cell receptor beta chain was seen a few times. The antigen remains unidentified. The sample originates from a study of CD8 T cells in ankylosing spondylitis. Each TCR beta library was made by quantitative 5'-RACE that incorporated molecular barcodes. From the 5' RACE reads, TCRdb called clonotypes with MiXCR, one entry per CDR3 protein. This table has hundreds of thousands of distinct CDR3 sequences, approximately 12% appearing once. General observations from the study: What appeared characteristic of ankylosing spondylitis blood was a TCR beta motif of several highly homologous variants. Earlier studies detected some motif variants in reactive arthritis synovial fluid and blood. Disease-linked clones, CD8+, were relatively rare in peripheral blood.

The V and J ends lost 3 bases and 0 bases respectively, with 8 bases between them. Looked up from germline, CDR1 is SGHTA and CDR2 is FQGNSA. The CDR3 is 15 amino acids. The sequence was collected from a male donor with ankylosing spondylitis. J is TRBJ1-4 and V is TRBV7-2; D unresolved. What was sequenced was blood, either unsorted or a sorted T cell fraction (not recorded which). The DNA for the CDR3 is TGTGCCAGCAGCTTTTACAGTGCAACTAATGAAAAACTGTTTTTT. It yields the protein CASSFYSATNEKLFF. Looking up the rest from reference TRBV7-2 and TRBJ1-4 gives the full variable domain: GAGVSQSPSNKVTEKGKDVELRCDPISGHTALYWYRQSLGQGLEFLIYFQGNSAPDKSGLPSDRFSAERTGGSVSTLTIQRTQQEDSAVYLCASSFYSATNEKLFFGSGTQLSVL.